This record concerns one T cell receptor (beta chain) sequence. The antigen remains unidentified. The authors sequenced TCR beta from blood CD8+ and CD4+ T cells. Negative isolation was used for CD8+ and CD4+ T cells and FACS enrichment for TEMRA cells. This record belongs to a study of CD8 T cells in Susac syndrome. Points from the study as a whole: The study's TCR sequencing and HLA analysis covered a relatively small number of individuals, and the study acknowledged this.

The CDR3 is 14 amino acids. CDR1 and CDR2 (germline): SQVTM, ANQGSEA. The V end lost 7 bases, the J end lost 2 bases, and 15 bases lay between the germline ends. An amount of RNA that ranged from roughly 0.5 to 1 ug was reverse transcribed with random hexamers. TCR beta CDR3 was amplified by immunoSEQ covering 54 Vbeta and 13 Jbeta. TCRdb passed the immunoSEQ multiplex PCR reads through MiXCR, listing each CDR3 protein once. The table includes about 280,000 distinct CDR3 sequences, 70% to 90% detected once. This TCR came from a human donor with multiple sclerosis. The sequencing sample was made of CD8+ T cells from PBMCs. The chain carries TRBV29-1 and TRBJ2-1, with D tentatively TRBD2 (6 bases). DNA of the CDR3: TGCAGCGAAGGGCCCCGGGGGACCTACAATGAGCAGTTCTTC. Its protein product is CSEGPRGTYNEQFF.